Listed here are 14 T cell receptor beta chains from one sample, sequenced in a study of blood T cell repertoires in COVID-19. Measured with immunoSEQ multiplex PCR; TCRdb has only the in-frame clones, and not every one. Of under 200,000 clones listed, about 83% are singletons. The sequenced material came from PBMCs or T cells enriched from blood (not recorded which). The receptor source for this set is a woman aged 45-59 years in a cohort exposed to, infected with or recovered from COVID-19 (not recorded which).

V and J are TRBV5-8 and TRBJ2-2, with 7 bases matching TRBD2. The CDR3 runs to 17 residues. The trim removed 4 bases at V and 0 bases at J, leaving 9 bases unmatched. Germline values: CDR1 SGHTS, CDR2 YDEGEE. The CDR3 reads CASSKRGDPTNTGELFF. The CDR3 nucleotides are TGTGCCAGCAGCAAACGGGGGGACCCAACGAACACCGGGGAGCTGTTTTTT.

This clone appeared a few times. J is TRBJ1-1 and V is TRBV5-4, with a tentative D call TRBD1 (5 bases). Between the trimmed V and J ends, which lost 2 bases and 1 base, there was a span of 9 bases. Germline CDR1 reads SGHNT; CDR2 reads YYREEE (reference sequence). CDR3 length: 14 residues. The CDR3 loop is CASSFAGTNTEAFF. For the CDR3, the DNA is TGTGCCAGCAGCTTCGCGGGGACGAACACTGAAGCTTTCTTT.

The chain uses TRBV19 and TRBJ2-3; 11 nucleotides match TRBD2. Germline V gene sequence: CDR1 LNHDA, CDR2 SQIVND (reference sequence). This CDR3 has 16 amino acids. Germline trimming cut 5 bases from V and 6 bases from J; bases unmatched to any gene: 10. CDR3 in DNA: TGTGCCAGTAGTGAAACTAGCGGGGGCCCCCGGGATACGCAGTATTTT. As protein: CASSETSGGPRDTQYF.

The V call is TRBV14, the J call TRBJ1-1; no clear D gene. CDR1 is SGHDN and CDR2 is FVKESK in the germline V gene. The CDR3 is made up of 13 amino acids. V dropped 4 bases and J dropped 4 bases, with 10 bases sitting between them. CDR3 coding DNA: TGTGCCAGCAGCCGTCATGGAGGCACTGAAGCTTTCTTT. Its translation: CASSRHGGTEAFF. Full variable domain (rest looked up from reference TRBV14 and TRBJ1-1): EAGVTQFPSHSVIEKGQTVTLRCDPISGHDNLYWYRRVMGKEIKFLLHFVKESKQDESGMPNNRFLAERTGGTYSTLKVQPAELEDSGVYFCASSRHGGTEAFFGQGTRLTVV.

The chain recombines TRBV5-1 with TRBJ1-2; D ambiguous. Germline values: CDR1 SGHRS, CDR2 YFSETQ. V lost 4 bases and J lost 4, with 11 bases in between. The CDR3 extends over 13 amino acids. CDR3 protein: CASSPDNSYGYTF. CDR3 DNA sequence: TGCGCCAGCAGCCCCGACAATTCCTATGGCTACACCTTC.

The chain employs TRBV10-2 and TRBJ1-1; 9 bases are shared with TRBD1. Unmatched junction bases numbered 4, after V lost 6 bases and J lost 2 bases. This CDR3 is 14 amino acids long. Germline V gene lookup returns CDR1 WSHSY and CDR2 SAAADI. CDR3 sequence (DNA): TGCGCCAGCAGCCACAGGGGGCAAAACACTGAAGCTTTCTTT. Protein sequence: CASSHRGQNTEAFF.

The rearrangement links TRBV24-1 to TRBJ2-3, with 9 bases lining up with TRBD1. This CDR3 is 16 amino acids long. Germline lookup yields CDR1 KGHDR and CDR2 SFDVKD. Trimming cost V 4 bases and J 6 bases; bases outside gene matches: 10. In DNA, the CDR3 is TGTGCCACCAGTGACGCCGGGACAGGGACGATGGATACGCAGTATTTT. Protein: CATSDAGTGTMDTQYF.

The rearrangement joins TRBV2 to TRBJ1-5; TRBD1 might be the D (5 bases). Germline CDR1 and CDR2: SNHLY and FYNNEI. This CDR3 is 14 amino acids long. Trimming took 2 bases from V and 2 from J, leaving 7 bases between them. The CDR3 reads CASSESTGNQPQHF. Written as DNA, the CDR3 is TGTGCCAGCAGTGAATCGACAGGCAATCAGCCCCAGCATTTT.

The V and J genes are TRBV14 and TRBJ2-1; 13 nucleotides align to TRBD2. Germline V CDR1 and CDR2: SGHDN, FVKESK. The CDR3 extends over 19 amino acids. V gave up 0 bases and J gave up 9 bases; unmatched junction bases: 14. The CDR3 loop is CASSQELGLAGAGQGEQFF. CDR3 bases: TGTGCCAGCAGCCAAGAACTAGGACTAGCGGGAGCTGGTCAGGGTGAGCAGTTCTTC.

The rearrangement uses TRBV19 and TRBJ1-5; 8 bases are a match to TRBD1. The CDR3 totals 15 residues. CDR1 and CDR2 (germline): LNHDA, SQIVND (reference sequence). V gave up 4 bases and J gave up 10 bases; unmatched junction bases: 12. In DNA form, the CDR3 reads TGTGCCAGTAGTAGCCGGACAGGGCAGGGAACCCCCCAGCATTTT. This encodes CASSSRTGQGTPQHF.

CDR3 DNA: TGTGCCAGCAGCGTAGAATACTCTGGAAACACCATATATTTT. As protein: CASSVEYSGNTIYF. The J gene is TRBJ1-3, the V gene TRBV9; no firm D call. Trimming stripped 0 bases from V and 0 bases from J, with 4 bases between. This CDR3 is 14 amino acids long. Germline-derived CDR1 and CDR2 are SGDLS and YYNGEE.

The genes are TRBV6-5 and TRBJ2-1, with D possibly TRBD1 on 5 matching bases. Germline CDR1 is MNHEY and CDR2 is SVGAGI. V lost 0 bases to trimming and J lost 8 bases, with 5 bases between them. The CDR3 loop spans 12 amino acids. CDR3: CASSYSGHEQFF. The CDR3 coding sequence is TGTGCCAGCAGTTACTCGGGGCATGAGCAGTTCTTC.

This clone has just a few counts. This chain connects TRBV14 to TRBJ2-5; 7 bases fit TRBD1. The CDR3 has 14 amino acids. Germline-derived CDR1 and CDR2 are SGHDN and FVKESK. With 4 bases clipped from V and 5 bases from J, the junction kept 7 bases outside the gene matches. This CDR3 reads CASSPTGRGETQYF. The CDR3 DNA is TGTGCCAGCAGCCCGACAGGGAGAGGGGAGACCCAGTACTTC.

The gene calls are TRBV24-1 and TRBJ2-3; tentatively, D is TRBD1 (6 bases). CDR1 KGHDR and CDR2 SFDVKD come from the germline V gene. The germline V and J ends were trimmed by 3 bases and 6 bases, with 9 bases remaining between them. CDR3 length: 13 residues. CDR3 sequence (DNA): TGTGCCACCAGTGATCCAGGGGCTGATACGCAGTATTTT. This translates into CATSDPGADTQYF.